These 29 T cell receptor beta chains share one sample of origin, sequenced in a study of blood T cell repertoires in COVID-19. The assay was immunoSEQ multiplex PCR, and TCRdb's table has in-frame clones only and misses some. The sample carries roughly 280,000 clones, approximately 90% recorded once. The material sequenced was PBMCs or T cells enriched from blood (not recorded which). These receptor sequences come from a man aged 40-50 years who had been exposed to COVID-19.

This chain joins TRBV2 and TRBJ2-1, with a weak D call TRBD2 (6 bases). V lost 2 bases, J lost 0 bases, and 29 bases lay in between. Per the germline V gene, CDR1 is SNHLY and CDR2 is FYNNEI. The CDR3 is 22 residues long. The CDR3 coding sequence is TGTGCCAGCAGTGAATACTCAAGGTCTCGGGACTCACCAAGTAGCTCCTACAATGAGCAGTTCTTC. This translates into CASSEYSRSRDSPSSSYNEQFF.

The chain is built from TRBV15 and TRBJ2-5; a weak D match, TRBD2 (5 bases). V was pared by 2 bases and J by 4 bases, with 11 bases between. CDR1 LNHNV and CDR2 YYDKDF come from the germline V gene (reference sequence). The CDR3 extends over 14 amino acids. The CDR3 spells CATSRPGLLETQYF. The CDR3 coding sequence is TGTGCCACCAGCAGACCGGGGTTGTTAGAGACCCAGTACTTC.

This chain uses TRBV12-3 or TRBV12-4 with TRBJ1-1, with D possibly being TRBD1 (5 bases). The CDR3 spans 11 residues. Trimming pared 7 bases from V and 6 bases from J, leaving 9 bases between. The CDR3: CASKATAEAFF. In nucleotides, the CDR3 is TGTGCCAGCAAAGCGACAGCTGAAGCTTTCTTT.

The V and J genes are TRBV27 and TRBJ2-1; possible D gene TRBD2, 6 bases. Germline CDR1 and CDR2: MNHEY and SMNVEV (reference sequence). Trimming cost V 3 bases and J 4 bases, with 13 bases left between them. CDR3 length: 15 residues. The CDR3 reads CASSFWGEPYNEQFF. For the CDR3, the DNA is TGTGCCAGCAGTTTTTGGGGGGAGCCATACAATGAGCAGTTCTTC.

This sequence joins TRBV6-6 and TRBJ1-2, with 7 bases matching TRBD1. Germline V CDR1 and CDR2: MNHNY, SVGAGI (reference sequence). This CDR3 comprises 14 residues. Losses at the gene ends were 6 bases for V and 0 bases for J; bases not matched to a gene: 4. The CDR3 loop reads CASRRTGPNYGYTF. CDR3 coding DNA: TGTGCCAGCAGGCGGACAGGTCCTAACTATGGCTACACCTTC.

This CDR3 is CASKKTGGSGQPQHF. The CDR3 nucleotides are TGTGCCAGTAAAAAGACAGGGGGCTCTGGTCAGCCCCAGCATTTT. This chain uses TRBV19 with TRBJ1-5, with TRBD1 matching over 10 bases. Germline assignment: CDR1 LNHDA and CDR2 SQIVND (reference sequence). The CDR3 contains 15 residues. V was clipped by 7 bases and J by 6 bases; unmatched bases: 9.

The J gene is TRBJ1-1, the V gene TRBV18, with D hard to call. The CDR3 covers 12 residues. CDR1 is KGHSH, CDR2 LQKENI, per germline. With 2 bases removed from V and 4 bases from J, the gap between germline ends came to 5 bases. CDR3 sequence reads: CASSPESTEAFF. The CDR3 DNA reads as TGTGCCAGCTCACCAGAGTCCACTGAAGCTTTCTTT.

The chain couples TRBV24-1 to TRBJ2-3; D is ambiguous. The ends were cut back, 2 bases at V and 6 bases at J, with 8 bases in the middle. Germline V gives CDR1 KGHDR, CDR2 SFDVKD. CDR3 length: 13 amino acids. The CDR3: CATSDSSVDTQYF. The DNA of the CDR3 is TGTGCCACCAGTGATTCTTCAGTGGATACGCAGTATTTT.

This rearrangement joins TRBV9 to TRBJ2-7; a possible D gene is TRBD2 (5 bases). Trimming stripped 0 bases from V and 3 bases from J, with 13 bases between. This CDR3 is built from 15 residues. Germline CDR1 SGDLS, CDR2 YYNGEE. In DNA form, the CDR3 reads TGTGCCAGCAGCGTAGGCCCCGGGATGCGCTACGAGCAGTACTTC. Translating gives CASSVGPGMRYEQYF.

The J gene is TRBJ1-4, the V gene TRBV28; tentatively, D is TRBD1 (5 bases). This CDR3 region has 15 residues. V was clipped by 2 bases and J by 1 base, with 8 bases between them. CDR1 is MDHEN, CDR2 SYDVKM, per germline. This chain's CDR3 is CASSLGAQTNEKLFF. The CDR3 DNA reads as TGTGCCAGCAGTTTAGGGGCACAAACTAATGAAAAACTGTTTTTT.

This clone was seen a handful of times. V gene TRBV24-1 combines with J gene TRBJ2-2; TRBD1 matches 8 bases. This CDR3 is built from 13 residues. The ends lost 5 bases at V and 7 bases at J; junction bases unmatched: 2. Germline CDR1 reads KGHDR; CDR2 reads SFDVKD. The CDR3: CATSAGGFGELFF. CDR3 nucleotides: TGTGCCACCAGTGCAGGGGGCTTCGGGGAGCTGTTTTTT.

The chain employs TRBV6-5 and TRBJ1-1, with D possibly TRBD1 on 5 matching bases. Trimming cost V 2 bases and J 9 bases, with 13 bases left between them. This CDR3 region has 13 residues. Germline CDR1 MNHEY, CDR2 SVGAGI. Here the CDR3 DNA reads TGTGCCAGCAGTTACCCGGGGGGTTTGAAAGCTTTCTTT. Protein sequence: CASSYPGGLKAFF.

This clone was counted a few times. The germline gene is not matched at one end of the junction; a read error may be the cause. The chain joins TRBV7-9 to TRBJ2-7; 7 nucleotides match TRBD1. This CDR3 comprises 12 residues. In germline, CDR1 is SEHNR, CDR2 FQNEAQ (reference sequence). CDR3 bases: TGTGCCAGCACCTTAGGGGGCCGCGAGCAGTACTTC. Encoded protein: CASTLGGREQYF.

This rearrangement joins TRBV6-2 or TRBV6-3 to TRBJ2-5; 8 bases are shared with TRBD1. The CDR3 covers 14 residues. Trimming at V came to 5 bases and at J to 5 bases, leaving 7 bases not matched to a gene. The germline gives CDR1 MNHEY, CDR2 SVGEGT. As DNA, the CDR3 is TGTGCCAGCAGTAGTCAGGGGGCTAAGGAGACCCAGTACTTC. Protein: CASSSQGAKETQYF.

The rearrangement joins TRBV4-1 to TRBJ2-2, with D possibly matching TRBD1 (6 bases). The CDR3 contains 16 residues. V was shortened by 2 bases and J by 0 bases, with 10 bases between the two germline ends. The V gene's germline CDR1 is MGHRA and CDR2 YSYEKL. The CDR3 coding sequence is TGCGCCAGCAGCCAAAATACAGGGTCGAACACCGGGGAGCTGTTTTTT. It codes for CASSQNTGSNTGELFF.

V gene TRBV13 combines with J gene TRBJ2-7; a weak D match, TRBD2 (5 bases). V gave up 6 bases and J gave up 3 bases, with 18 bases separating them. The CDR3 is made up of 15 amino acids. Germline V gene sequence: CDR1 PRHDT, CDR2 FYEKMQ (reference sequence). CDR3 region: CASSSRLGRYYEQYF. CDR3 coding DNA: TGTGCCAGCAGTTCACGGCTGGGGAGATACTACGAGCAGTACTTC.

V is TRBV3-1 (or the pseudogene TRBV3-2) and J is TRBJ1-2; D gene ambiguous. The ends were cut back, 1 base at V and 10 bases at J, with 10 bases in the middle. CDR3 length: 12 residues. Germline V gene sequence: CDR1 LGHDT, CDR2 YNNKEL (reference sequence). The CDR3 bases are TGTGCCAGCAGCCAAGTGGGAGGAGACTACACCTTC. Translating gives CASSQVGGDYTF.

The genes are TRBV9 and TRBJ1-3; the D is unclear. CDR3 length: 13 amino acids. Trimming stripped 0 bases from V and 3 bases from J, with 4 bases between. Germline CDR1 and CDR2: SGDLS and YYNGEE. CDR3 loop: CASSVDSGNTIYF. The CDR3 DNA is TGTGCCAGCAGCGTAGACAGTGGAAACACCATATATTTT.

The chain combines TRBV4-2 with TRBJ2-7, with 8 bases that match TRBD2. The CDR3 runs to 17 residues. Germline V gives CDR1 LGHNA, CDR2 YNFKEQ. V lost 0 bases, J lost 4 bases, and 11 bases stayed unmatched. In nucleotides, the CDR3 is TGTGCCAGCAGCCAAGAGGCGGGAGGCATCCTCGGTTACGAGCAGTACTTC. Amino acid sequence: CASSQEAGGILGYEQYF.

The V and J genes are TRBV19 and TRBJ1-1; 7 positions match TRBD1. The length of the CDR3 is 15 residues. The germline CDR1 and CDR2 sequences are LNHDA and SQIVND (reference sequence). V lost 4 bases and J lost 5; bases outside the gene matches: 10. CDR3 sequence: CASSSPLGRGTEAFF. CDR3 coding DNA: TGTGCCAGTAGTAGTCCCCTTGGCAGGGGGACTGAAGCTTTCTTT.

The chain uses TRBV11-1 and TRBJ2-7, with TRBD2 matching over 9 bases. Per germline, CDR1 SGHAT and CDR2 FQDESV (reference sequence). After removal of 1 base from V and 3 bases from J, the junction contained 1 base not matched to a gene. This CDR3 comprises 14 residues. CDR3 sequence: CASSLGSGSYEQYF. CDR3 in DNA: TGTGCCAGCAGCTTAGGTAGCGGGAGCTACGAGCAGTACTTC.

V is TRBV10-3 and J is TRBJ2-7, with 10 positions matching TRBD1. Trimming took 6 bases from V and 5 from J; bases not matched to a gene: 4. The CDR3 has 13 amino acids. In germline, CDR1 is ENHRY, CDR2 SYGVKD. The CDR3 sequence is CAIRSTGGHEQYF. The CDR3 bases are TGTGCCATCAGATCGACAGGGGGCCACGAGCAGTACTTC.

CDR3 bases: TGTGCCAGCAGGAGAAGGGGCGAGCAGTACTTC. Translated: CASRRRGEQYF. The chain uses TRBV12-3 or TRBV12-4 and TRBJ2-7; a possible D gene is TRBD1 (5 bases). The CDR3 has 11 residues. Trimming shortened V by 6 bases and J by 6 bases, and 9 bases separated the two germline ends.

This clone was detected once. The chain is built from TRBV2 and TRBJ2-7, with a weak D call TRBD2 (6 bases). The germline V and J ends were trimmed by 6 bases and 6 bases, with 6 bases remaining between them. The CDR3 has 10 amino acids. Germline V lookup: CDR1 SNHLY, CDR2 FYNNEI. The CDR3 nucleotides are TGTGCCAGCAGGGGAGGCGAGCAGTACTTC. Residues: CASRGGEQYF. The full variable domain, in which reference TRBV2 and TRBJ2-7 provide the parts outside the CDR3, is EPEVTQTPSHQVTQMGQEVILRCVPISNHLYFYWYRQILGQKVEFLVSFYNNEISEKSEIFDDQFSVERPDGSNFTLKIRSTKLEDSAMYFCASRGGEQYFGPGTRLTVT.

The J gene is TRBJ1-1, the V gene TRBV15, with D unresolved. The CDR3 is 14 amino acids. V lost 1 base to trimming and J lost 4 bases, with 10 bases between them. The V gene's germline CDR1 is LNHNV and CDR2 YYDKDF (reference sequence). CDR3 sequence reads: CATSRGAVGTEAFF. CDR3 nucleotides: TGTGCCACCAGCAGAGGGGCTGTGGGCACTGAAGCTTTCTTT.

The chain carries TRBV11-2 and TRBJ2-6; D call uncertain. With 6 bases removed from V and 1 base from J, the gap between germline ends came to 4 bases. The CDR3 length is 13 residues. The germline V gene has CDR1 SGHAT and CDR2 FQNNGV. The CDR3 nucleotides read TGTGCCAGCAGAGAGTCTGGGGCCAACGTCCTGACTTTC. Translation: CASRESGANVLTF.

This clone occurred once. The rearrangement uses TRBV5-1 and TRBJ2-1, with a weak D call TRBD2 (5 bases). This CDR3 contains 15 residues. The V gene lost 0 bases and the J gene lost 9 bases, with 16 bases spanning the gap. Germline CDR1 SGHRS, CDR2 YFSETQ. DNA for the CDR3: TGCGCCAGCAGCTTGGAGCCTAGCTTCACGGCTGAGCAGTTCTTC. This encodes CASSLEPSFTAEQFF.

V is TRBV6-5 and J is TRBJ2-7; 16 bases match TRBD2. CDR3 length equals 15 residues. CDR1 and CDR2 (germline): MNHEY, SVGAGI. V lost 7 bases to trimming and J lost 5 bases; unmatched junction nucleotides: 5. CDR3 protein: CASTPGLAGGHEQYF. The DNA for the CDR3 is TGTGCCAGCACCCCGGGACTAGCGGGAGGGCACGAGCAGTACTTC.

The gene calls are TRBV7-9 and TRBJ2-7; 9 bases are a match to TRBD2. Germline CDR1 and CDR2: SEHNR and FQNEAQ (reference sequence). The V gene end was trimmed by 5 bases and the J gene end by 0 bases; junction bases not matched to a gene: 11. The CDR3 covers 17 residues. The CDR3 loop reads CASSDSSSGASSYEQYF. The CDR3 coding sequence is TGTGCCAGCAGCGATTCGTCTAGCGGGGCAAGCTCCTACGAGCAGTACTTC.